This T cell receptor (beta chain) comes out of a study of molecular identifiers for immune sequencing clone quantification (dated by TCRdb to about 2018). For the study in its entirety: For a replicate experiment, RNA from approximately 20,000 or 100,000 naive CD8 T cells was divided into five aliquots, of which four were sequenced. This methods study used CD8 T cells to benchmark TCR RNA copy counting and molecular-identifier clustering-based TCR repertoire sequencing (MIDCIRS). What the work shows at the level of the full study, not this receptor alone: Modeling gave about 3 recovered TCR RNA copies per cell versus roughly 10 by digital PCR, implying approximately 30% capture efficiency. Spiked-in Jurkat TCR RNA equal to a single cell's worth was reported to be detectable even within one million naive CD8 T cells. When barcode sub-clustering was omitted, TCR diversity was inflated by chimeric consensus sequences, with chimeras reaching as high as 47%. Clones above 20 RNA copies held over 97% of molecules in CMV-specific effector cells but under 1% in naive cells. Identical TCR molecules sharing a barcode could cause highly expanded clone sizes to be underestimated. Naive libraries contained spiked-in Jurkat TCR RNA (approximately nine copies' worth), which is not part of the donor repertoire.

Library method: PCR. Reads for this sample came from an Illumina HiSeq 4000. Bulk TCR libraries were made following a previously described method, with the TCR primers given in Table S5. The Qiagen AllPrep DNA/RNA kit was used to purify total RNA. Before any analysis, reads coming from multiple sequencing runs of the same library were combined into one pool. As for the original processing: Reads were retained only if an exact TCR constant sequence was present, and the retained reads were trimmed to 150 nt and grouped according to their 12-nt molecular barcodes. Within each barcode group, reads were sub-clustered at a 15% Levenshtein threshold, and quality-weighted consensus sequences were built per RNA molecule. Non-functional sequences were excluded, and lower-count sequences lying one edit away from another sequence were also excluded. On the basis of fitting two negative binomial distributions, barcode sub-clusters with fewer than 20% of the maximum read count were discarded. The raw public data were reprocessed by TCRdb itself: fastp quality trimming at Q25, MiXCR clonotype calling, in-frame beta chains only. Duplicate CDR3 protein sequences are folded into a single record with the most common DNA and genes. The V and J calls reflect TCRdb's pipeline rather than the authors' work. The sample includes 300,000 to 350,000 distinct CDR3 sequences, with about 22% observed a single time. The ten biggest clones cover 0.7% to 0.9% of the sample.

In the case of this clonotype: Its binding antigen is unknown. There are no base qualities to consult, and no much larger clone falls within one base.

Naive CD8 T cell libraries were made from 20,000 to 1,000,000 sorted cells using 10%, 30% or 50% of purified RNA. Naive CD8 T cells were FACS-sorted as CD8+CD4-CCR7+CD45RA+ on a BD FACSAria II into RLT Plus buffer. To test detection sensitivity, Jurkat RNA equal to about nine TCR copies was added to samples of about 20,000-1,000,000 naive CD8 T cells. Enrichment of CD8 T cells was performed with RosetteSep CD8+ T Cell Enrichment Cocktail and Ficoll-Paque, after which ACK red cell lysis was carried out. Sequences were obtained from naive CD8+ T cells from blood, with Jurkat cell RNA spiked in. This specimen's cell subset or site label, per the study, means: FACS-sorted CD8+CD4-CCR7+CD45RA+ naive T cells. The origin of this receptor is a human donor in good health. Some libraries in this study had Jurkat cell RNA spiked in.

The nucleotide sequence reads TGTGCCAGCAGCTTAGGCGGCTCAGGGGGTGGAGATACGCAGTATTTT. This is translated as CASSLGGSGGGDTQYF. The chain is assembled from TRBV13 and TRBJ2-3, with 7 bases matching TRBD1. The cysteine opens and the phenylalanine closes a CDR3 of 16 amino acids. Only CDR3 DNA remains: 48 bases, in frame from the first base. The germline V gene encodes CDR1 PRHDT and CDR2 FYEKMQ (reference sequence). V is cut back by 0 bases and J by 5 bases, with 8 bases in the junction unmatched.